The T cell receptor beta chain under discussion was sequenced for a study of shared clonotypes between healthy human individuals. Evenly divided among several immunoSEQ plates was the genomic DNA of each subset. Produced via immunoSEQ multiplex PCR; TCRdb's table is partial and in-frame only. This sample has under 650,000 clones; 96% occur once, and the top ten carry 0.06%. CDR3 length equals 15 residues. CDR1 is MDHEN and CDR2 is SYDVKM in the germline V gene. The trim removed 5 bases at V and 5 bases at J, leaving 11 bases unmatched. Material: naive CD4+ T cells sorted from blood. As for subset: CD45RA+ positively selected. This clonotype was sampled from a woman in her twenties or thirties in good health. J is TRBJ2-7 and V is TRBV28; 8 positions agree with TRBD1. CDR3 in amino acids: CASSLRTGYRHEQYF. DNA for the CDR3: TGTGCCAGCAGTCTCAGGACAGGGTACCGTCACGAGCAGTACTTC. Supplemented by reference TRBV28 and TRBJ2-7, the full variable domain reads DVKVTQSSRYLVKRTGEKVFLECVQDMDHENMFWYRQDPGLGLRLIYFSYDVKMKEKGDIPEGYSVSREKKERFSLILESASTNQTSMYLCASSLRTGYRHEQYFGPGTRLTVT.